These 25 T cell receptor beta chains came from one sample sequenced in a study of blood T cell repertoires in COVID-19. Data came from immunoSEQ multiplex PCR; TCRdb stores just in-frame clones and leaves some out. The sample lists roughly 290,000 clones, approximately 85% occurring once. The sample taken for sequencing was PBMCs or T cells enriched from blood (not recorded which). These receptors all come from a man younger than 45 who had recovered from COVID-19.

This sequence joins TRBV7-2 and TRBJ1-2, with TRBD1 matching 8 bases. The junction had 6 bases not matched to a gene; V was cut back by 5 bases and J by 4 bases. There are 14 residues in the CDR3. Germline CDR1 and CDR2: SGHTA and FQGNSA. The CDR3 nucleotides read TGTGCCAGCAGCCTCCAGGGGGCGGGCTATGGCTACACCTTC. This encodes CASSLQGAGYGYTF.

This chain's CDR3 is CASEKGQGAYEQYF. The CDR3 DNA sequence: TGCGCCAGCGAGAAGGGACAGGGGGCCTACGAGCAGTACTTC. The V and J genes are TRBV5-1 and TRBJ2-7; 11 nucleotides line up with TRBD1. Germline V gene lookup returns CDR1 SGHRS and CDR2 YFSETQ. The J segment lost 2 bases and the V segment lost 7 bases, leaving 5 bases of the junction unmatched. The CDR3 contains 14 residues. Based on the CDR3 plus reference TRBV5-1 and TRBJ2-7, the full variable domain is KAGVTQTPRYLIKTRGQQVTLSCSPISGHRSVSWYQQTPGQGLQFLFEYFSETQRNKGNFPGRFSGRQFSNSRSEMNVSTLELGDSALYLCASEKGQGAYEQYFGPGTRLTVT.

This sequence joins TRBV9 and TRBJ1-1; 9 nucleotides line up with TRBD1. CDR1 and CDR2 (germline): SGDLS, YYNGEE. Trimming took 3 bases from V and 1 from J; bases not matched to a gene: 19. CDR3 length: 20 amino acids. The chain's CDR3 is CASSDSRVPGQGISNTEAFF. The CDR3 bases are TGTGCCAGCAGCGACAGTCGCGTACCGGGACAGGGAATATCGAACACTGAAGCTTTCTTT.

V gene TRBV6-2 or TRBV6-3 combines with J gene TRBJ2-7, with TRBD1 identical over 8 bases. V shed 4 bases, J shed 0 bases, and the junction held 5 bases outside the gene matches. Germline loops: CDR1 MNHEY, CDR2 SVGEGT. The CDR3 runs to 15 residues. CDR3 sequence (DNA): TGTGCCAGCAGTTTGCGACAGGGGCTCTCCTACGAGCAGTACTTC. Its translation is CASSLRQGLSYEQYF.

The chain has TRBV2 and TRBJ2-3, with TRBD2 identical over 8 bases. Germline assignment: CDR1 SNHLY and CDR2 FYNNEI. V lost 8 bases to trimming and J lost 3 bases; unmatched junction nucleotides: 10. The CDR3 is made up of 15 amino acids. CDR3 sequence reads: CASELTGGRTDTQYF. The CDR3 region has the DNA TGTGCCAGCGAACTAACGGGGGGGCGGACAGATACGCAGTATTTT.

V usage is TRBV5-4 and J usage is TRBJ1-5, with 7 bases fitting TRBD1. The germline gives CDR1 SGHNT, CDR2 YYREEE (reference sequence). V shed 4 bases, J shed 5 bases, and the junction held 6 bases outside the gene matches. This CDR3 is 14 amino acids long. CDR3 sequence: CASSKGTEDQPQHF. The CDR3 DNA reads TGTGCCAGCAGCAAAGGGACAGAGGATCAGCCCCAGCATTTT.

The rearrangement joins TRBV10-3 to TRBJ2-3; tentatively, D is TRBD1 (6 bases). The CDR3 runs to 13 residues. Between the trimmed V and J ends, which lost 10 bases and 0 bases, there was a span of 11 bases. The V gene's germline CDR1 is ENHRY and CDR2 SYGVKD. The CDR3 bases are TGTGCCACTAGGACAGATAGCACAGATACGCAGTATTTT. Its protein is CATRTDSTDTQYF.

The chain joins TRBV7-9 to TRBJ1-2; unclear D gene. CDR1 and CDR2 (germline): SEHNR, FQNEAQ (reference sequence). The V end lost 5 bases, the J end lost 7 bases, and 14 bases lay between the germline ends. CDR3 length: 13 residues. The CDR3 DNA is TGTGCCAGCAGCCGATTGGATAGCGGTGGCTACACCTTC. It is translated as CASSRLDSGGYTF.

The chain uses TRBV7-2 and TRBJ2-1; 7 nucleotides agree with TRBD2. CDR3 length equals 14 residues. After removal of 5 bases from V and 9 bases from J, the junction contained 10 bases not matched to a gene. CDR1 is SGHTA, CDR2 FQGNSA, per germline. The CDR3, as DNA: TGTGCCAGCAGCAAACTAGGACTAGTCGGTGAGCAGTTCTTC. Translation gives CASSKLGLVGEQFF.

Note on this clone: The sample has other DNA sequences that encode this CDR3 too. J is TRBJ1-5 and V is TRBV19; D is unresolved. The CDR3 has 15 residues. Between the trimmed V and J ends, which lost 2 bases and 0 bases, there was a span of 8 bases. The V gene's germline CDR1 is LNHDA and CDR2 SQIVND (reference sequence). This CDR3 is CASSITGYSNQPQHF. In DNA form, the CDR3 reads TGTGCCAGTAGTATAACGGGATATAGCAATCAGCCCCAGCATTTT.

The V gene is TRBV6-6, the J gene TRBJ1-2; D uncertain. The CDR3 is 13 residues long. V was clipped by 9 bases and J by 5 bases, with 16 bases between them. Germline V gene sequence: CDR1 MNHNY, CDR2 SVGAGI (reference sequence). The CDR3, as DNA: TGTGCCAGTTTTTCCCCTAGAGTTTATGGCTACACCTTC. Its protein product is CASFSPRVYGYTF.

V is TRBV10-3 and J is TRBJ2-3; TRBD2 aligns across 16 bases. J was trimmed by 8 bases and V by 2 bases; bases with no gene match: 13. The germline gives CDR1 ENHRY, CDR2 SYGVKD. This CDR3 region has 19 residues. The CDR3 coding sequence is TGTGCCATCAGTGAGGATTTTGGGACTAGCGGGGGGGGAGGTCTTACGCAGTATTTT. Protein: CAISEDFGTSGGGGLTQYF.

This rearrangement joins TRBV7-2 to TRBJ1-2; D is possibly TRBD1 (6 bases). V dropped 5 bases and J dropped 6 bases, with 13 bases sitting between them. Germline CDR1 and CDR2: SGHTA and FQGNSA. CDR3 length: 13 residues. CDR3 loop: CASSQNQGNGYTF. CDR3 DNA: TGTGCCAGCAGCCAGAACCAGGGGAATGGCTACACCTTC. The full variable domain, with the rest looked up from reference TRBV7-2 and TRBJ1-2, is GAGVSQSPSNKVTEKGKDVELRCDPISGHTALYWYRQSLGQGLEFLIYFQGNSAPDKSGLPSDRFSAERTGGSVSTLTIQRTQQEDSAVYLCASSQNQGNGYTFGSGTRLTVV.

The rearrangement links TRBV3-1 (or the pseudogene TRBV3-2) to TRBJ1-3; weak D call: TRBD1 (6 bases). Trimming cost V 4 bases and J 7 bases, with 14 bases left between them. This CDR3 has 14 residues. Germline CDR1 is LGHDT and CDR2 is YNNKEL (reference sequence). The CDR3 is CASSLQGNRNTIYF. In DNA form, the CDR3 reads TGTGCCAGCAGCCTTCAGGGGAACAGGAACACCATATATTTT.

This sequence joins TRBV5-6 and TRBJ2-1; 8 nucleotides match TRBD2. Per germline, CDR1 SGHDT and CDR2 YYEEEE. Losses at the gene ends were 5 bases for V and 1 base for J; bases not matched to a gene: 8. This CDR3 is 16 amino acids long. The CDR3 region is CASSLGGGRSYNEQFF. The DNA for the CDR3 is TGTGCCAGCAGTCTTGGCGGGGGGCGATCCTACAATGAGCAGTTCTTC.

This clone came up once. The chain couples TRBV6-5 to TRBJ1-1; TRBD1 aligns across 7 bases. This CDR3 is built from 14 residues. V lost 5 bases, J lost 4 bases, and 7 bases stayed unmatched. In germline, CDR1 is MNHEY, CDR2 SVGAGI. In nucleotides, the CDR3 is TGTGCCAGCAGTAATGACAGGGCCGGCACTGAAGCTTTCTTT. Protein sequence: CASSNDRAGTEAFF.

A remark on this clone: One end of the junction fails to match germline, which may point to a read error. The gene calls are TRBV2 and TRBJ1-4; D unclear. Per germline, CDR1 SNHLY and CDR2 FYNNEI. This CDR3 has 12 amino acids. The CDR3 bases are TGTGCCAGCAGTTTCACTAGTGAAAAACTGTTTTTT. This encodes CASSFTSEKLFF.

The CDR3 loop is CASSLVARDYEQYF. The CDR3 DNA reads TGTGCCAGCAGCTTAGTCGCCAGGGACTACGAGCAGTACTTC. V usage is TRBV7-9 and J usage is TRBJ2-7; D possibly corresponds to TRBD1 (5 bases). Germline V gives CDR1 SEHNR, CDR2 FQNEAQ (reference sequence). CDR3 length: 14 amino acids. V lost 1 base to trimming and J lost 3 bases, with 10 bases between them.

The genes are TRBV19 and TRBJ2-1; 9 bases match TRBD1. The CDR3 is 12 residues long. Looked up from germline, CDR1 is LNHDA and CDR2 is SQIVND (reference sequence). The CDR3 region is CACTGGNNEQFF. DNA for the CDR3: TGTGCTTGTACAGGGGGCAACAATGAGCAGTTCTTC.

V is TRBV12-5 and J is TRBJ2-1; 12 bases agree with TRBD2. This CDR3 spans 17 amino acids. V lost 6 bases and J lost 4; bases outside the gene matches: 10. Per the germline V gene, CDR1 is LGHNT and CDR2 is FRNRAP. The CDR3 DNA reads as TGTGCTAGTGGATTAACTACCGGGACTAGCGGGTACAATGAGCAGTTCTTC. This sequence encodes CASGLTTGTSGYNEQFF. The full variable domain, with the rest looked up from reference TRBV12-5 and TRBJ2-1, is DARVTQTPRHKVTEMGQEVTMRCQPILGHNTVFWYRQTMMQGLELLAYFRNRAPLDDSGMPKDRFSAEMPDATLATLKIQPSEPRDSAVYFCASGLTTGTSGYNEQFFGPGTRLTVL.

The chain couples TRBV7-9 to TRBJ2-5; 7 bases match TRBD1. V dropped 3 bases and J dropped 0; count of bases not matched to a gene: 1. CDR3 length equals 14 residues. Germline V lookup: CDR1 SEHNR, CDR2 FQNEAQ (reference sequence). CDR3 loop: CASSLGQNQETQYF. For the CDR3, the DNA is TGTGCCAGCAGCTTGGGACAGAACCAAGAGACCCAGTACTTC.

V usage is TRBV4-1 and J usage is TRBJ1-2; 7 nucleotides match TRBD1. V lost 2 bases, J lost 8 bases, and 11 bases stayed unmatched. The germline V gene has CDR1 MGHRA and CDR2 YSYEKL. This CDR3 comprises 15 residues. This CDR3 reads CASSQLEGAGGGYTF. The CDR3 region has the DNA TGCGCCAGCAGCCAATTGGAGGGGGCAGGTGGAGGCTACACCTTC.

This clone has only one observation. This chain links TRBV7-2 with TRBJ1-5; D possibly corresponds to TRBD1 (6 bases). The V gene's germline CDR1 is SGHTA and CDR2 FQGNSA. V was trimmed by 5 bases and J by 9 bases, leaving 14 bases between them. This CDR3 is 13 amino acids long. CDR3 sequence (DNA): TGTGCCAGCAGCCCAGGGGCAGGGCGGCCCCAGCATTTT. Its translation: CASSPGAGRPQHF.

In its sample, this clone was seen once. The V gene is TRBV19, the J gene TRBJ2-1; 14 bases fit TRBD2. The CDR3 consists of 16 residues. The junction had 5 bases not matched to a gene; V was cut back by 3 bases and J by 7 bases. The germline CDR1 and CDR2 sequences are LNHDA and SQIVND (reference sequence). The CDR3 region has the DNA TGTGCCAGTAGTATCCGACTAGCGGGGGGGTTAAATGAGCAGTTCTTC. It is translated as CASSIRLAGGLNEQFF. The full variable domain, in which reference TRBV19 and TRBJ2-1 provide the parts outside the CDR3, is DGGITQSPKYLFRKEGQNVTLSCEQNLNHDAMYWYRQDPGQGLRLIYYSQIVNDFQKGDIAEGYSVSREKKESFPLTVTSAQKNPTAFYLCASSIRLAGGLNEQFFGPGTRLTVL.

The chain employs TRBV4-3 and TRBJ1-2; D remains ambiguous. The CDR3 has 12 residues. Germline loops: CDR1 LGHNA, CDR2 YSLEER. Trimming took off 2 bases at V and 3 bases at J, with 4 bases between the two ends. CDR3 region: CASSQRDYGYTF. In DNA form, the CDR3 reads TGCGCCAGCAGCCAACGGGACTATGGCTACACCTTC.